The subject of this entry is one T cell receptor beta chain. This clonotype was counted only a few times. Its antigen has not been determined. The record has no base qualities; no much larger clone is one base away. The junction shows trimming of 4 bases on V and 4 bases on J, plus 12 bases between the germline ends. The germline V gene encodes CDR1 SGHRS and CDR2 YFSETQ. The CDR3 holds 15 amino acids from the cysteine to the phenylalanine. Only the CDR3 region is kept as DNA, spanning 45 bases read in frame from base 1. The sample comes from a study of T-cell memory formation after mild COVID-19 (TCRdb year 2021). For context, the study as a whole: Most TCR sequence clusters were specific to one of the two donors. In two donors, T-cell clones that expanded and contracted after mild COVID-19 were tracked by sequencing TCRalpha and TCRbeta repertoires over time. The cohort comprised two young, previously healthy adult volunteers, one female and one male.

Ficoll-Paque density gradient centrifugation was used to isolate PBMCs. Sequencing was performed on an Illumina NovaSeq 6000. Using 5'RACE with constant-segment primers, TCRalpha and TCRbeta cDNA libraries were constructed, with sample barcodes and unique molecular identifiers added in the process. RNA was extracted from every sample with Trizol reagent. Libraries were amplified in two PCR steps, with a second sample barcode and Illumina TruSeq adapters added in the second step. Sequencing of the libraries was done on an Illumina NovaSeq, producing 2 x 150 bp paired-end reads. In the authors' own workflow: With migec v1.2.7, reads were demultiplexed and then collapsed into UMI-guided consensus sequences. Using mixcr v2.1.11, UMI consensuses were aligned to TRA and TRB V and J templates and then assembled into clonotypes. A clonotype was counted as expanded or contracted only if both edgeR and NoisET called the change significant, with noise models trained on biological replicates. edgeR calls used a false discovery rate-adjusted p below 0.01 and a log2 fold-change threshold of 1. PCA with hierarchical clustering of max-normalized trajectories of the 1000 most abundant clonotypes was used as exploratory dynamics analysis. Separately sequenced CD4+ and CD8+ repertoires were used to assign the CD4 or CD8 phenotype of responding clones. TCRdb handled the public reads itself, with Q25 trimming in fastp and clone calling in MiXCR, and kept productive beta chains. Every distinct CDR3 protein forms one entry, paired with its most common genes and DNA. What appears here as the V and J calls and clone size reflects TCRdb's work, not the paper's. The sample data list about 340,000 distinct CDR3 sequences, and 10% to 15% of these were observed just once. Together, the top ten hold around 21% of the sample.

The investigation overall reported the following: Some responding clones were detected in pre-infection memory, which suggested that pre-existing cross-reactive memory T cells had joined the SARS-CoV-2 response. From day 15 to 85, contracting clones showed balanced CD4/CD8 phenotypes, whereas a second wave of clones that expanded from day 15 to 37 leaned towards CD4+. SARS-CoV-2 specificity was not confirmed for the second-wave clones peaking on day 37. The study included only a couple of mild cases, and larger cohorts that include severe cases with pre-infection samples were judged to be necessary. Contracting CD4+ clones appeared mostly in the CM and EM memory subsets, whereas CD8+ clones were enriched in EMRA.

The material sequenced was PBMCs or a T cell subset sorted from them (not recorded which). This sequence was found in a man between 18 and 35 years old who had mild COVID-19 (a few samples of this study predate the infection). The sample titles of this study are shuffled in the database, so cell type and time point are left out; the donor was told from shared clones. The sequence links TRBV5-1 to TRBJ2-6, with an unclear D gene assignment. The DNA sequence is TGCGCCAGCAGCCCTCGGTGGGAAGGGGCCAACGTCCTGACTTTC. Its amino acids are CASSPRWEGANVLTF.